This entry is about one T cell receptor (beta chain). Then a second PCR, running roughly 6 to 11 cycles, was carried out with a sample-barcoded 5' primer and a J-beta primer mix. CDR3-containing paired-end reads numbering at least 2.5 million came from each sample. TCRdb re-derived calls from the 5' RACE reads in MiXCR, one entry per CDR3 protein. The sample lists 700,000 to 1,000,000 distinct CDR3 sequences, more than 40% occurring once. The source of the sample is a study of blood T cells in healthy people across ages. Background on the study: Capturing about one barcoded beta molecule per two T cells was achieved by template switching.

This CDR3 comprises 15 residues. Germline CDR1 and CDR2: DFQATT and SNEGSKA (reference sequence). The V gene lost 0 bases and the J gene lost 4 bases, with 15 bases spanning the gap. Sequencing was performed on blood. The chain recombines TRBV20-1 with TRBJ1-1; D not certain. The receptor's source is a man aged 55 to 69 in good health. CDR3 residues: CSARDSRPHPTEAFF. CDR3 DNA sequence: TGCAGTGCTAGAGATTCGCGACCCCACCCCACTGAAGCTTTCTTT.